The 2 T cell receptor beta chains presented below share a single source sample, sequenced in a study of memory CD4+ T cells and cytomegalovirus serostatus. Single viable CD3+CD4+CD8-CD45RO+ cells were sorted as the memory CD4+ T cells. Only in-frame clones appear in the TCRdb table, and some are missing; sequencing was by immunoSEQ multiplex PCR. The sample holds about 82,000 clones, roughly 80% seen once. Material for sequencing was memory CD4+ T cells from blood. These receptors came from an adult in good health and CMV-seronegative.

The rearrangement joins TRBV7-3 to TRBJ1-5; 7 bases line up with TRBD1. This CDR3 spans 16 amino acids. Unmatched junction bases numbered 11, after V lost 5 bases and J lost 4 bases. CDR1 is SGHTA and CDR2 is FQGTGA in the germline V gene. The CDR3 DNA reads as TGTGCCAGCAGCCTCGGAGGGGGCTTTGTGAATCAGCCCCAGCATTTT. This sequence encodes CASSLGGGFVNQPQHF. Supplemented by reference TRBV7-3 and TRBJ1-5, the full variable domain reads GAGVSQTPSNKVTEKGKYVELRCDPISGHTALYWYRQSLGQGPEFLIYFQGTGAADDSGLPNDRFFAVRPEGSVSTLKIQRTERGDSAVYLCASSLGGGFVNQPQHFGDGTRLSIL.

This chain uses TRBV25-1 with TRBJ2-1; D tentatively reads TRBD1 or TRBD2 (5 bases each). V lost 0 bases and J lost 7, with 13 bases in between. This CDR3 is 15 amino acids long. The V gene's germline CDR1 is MGHDK and CDR2 SYGVNS. The CDR3 DNA sequence: TGTGCCAGCAGTGAATACCAGGGACGGATAAATGAGCAGTTCTTC. The encoded protein is CASSEYQGRINEQFF. The full variable domain, with the rest looked up from reference TRBV25-1 and TRBJ2-1, is EADIYQTPRYLVIGTGKKITLECSQTMGHDKMYWYQQDPGMELHLIHYSYGVNSTEKGDLSSESTVSRIRTEHFPLTLESARPSHTSQYLCASSEYQGRINEQFFGPGTRLTVL.